The 2 T cell receptor beta chains below were found in one sample sequenced in a study of shared clonotypes between healthy human individuals. Sequencing used immunoSEQ multiplex PCR; TCRdb keeps in-frame clones, though not all of them. The data contain around 700,000 clones, less than 80% of them singletons. Source material: memory CD4+ T cells sorted from blood. The sample's subset: CD45RA-negative fraction. Every receptor here comes from a young woman in good health.

The chain links TRBV28 to TRBJ2-7; the D gene could be TRBD1 or TRBD2 (5 bases each). The CDR3 extends over 15 amino acids. Germline V gene data show CDR1 as MDHEN and CDR2 as SYDVKM. V was pared by 1 base and J by 3 bases, with 13 bases between. CDR3 amino acids: CASSLYGGGNYEQYF. CDR3 DNA sequence: TGTGCCAGCAGTTTATATGGTGGGGGAAACTACGAGCAGTACTTC.

CDR3 in amino acids: CASRKADWNKRQETQYF. For the CDR3, the DNA is TGTGCCAGCAGAAAAGCGGACTGGAATAAACGCCAAGAGACCCAGTACTTC. The rearrangement links TRBV2 to TRBJ2-5; a possible D gene is TRBD2 (5 bases). V was trimmed by 6 bases and J by 1 base, leaving 21 bases between them. The CDR3 runs to 17 residues. Germline CDR1 reads SNHLY; CDR2 reads FYNNEI.